This T cell receptor (beta chain) was obtained from a study of cytomegalovirus exposure and HLA in healthy donors. General study results and limits: Upon later analysis, HLA-associated TCR beta chains proved more clonally expanded than other, equally common chains.

Germline V gene data show CDR1 as MNHEY and CDR2 as SVGAGI. Trimming cost V 6 bases and J 5 bases; bases outside gene matches: 7. The CDR3 has 15 amino acids. About this clone itself: Antigen: not known.

With 60 Vbeta and 13 Jbeta primers, the PCR was carried out. Data came from immunoSEQ multiplex PCR; TCRdb stores just in-frame clones and leaves some out. Of about 100,000 clones listed, about four fifths are singletons. The chain recombines TRBV6-5 with TRBJ2-7; 13 bases fit TRBD2. The clonotype was recovered from a woman between 40 and 50 years old in good health and CMV-seronegative. The sequenced sample consisted of PBMCs. The CDR3 nucleotides are TGTGCCAGCAGCTCTACTAGCGGGAGGGCCCACGAGCAGTACTTC. Translated, it gives CASSSTSGRAHEQYF.